These 20 T cell receptor beta chains came from one sample sequenced in a study of CD8+ T cells in alopecia areata. Treatment here: oral pan-JAK inhibitor, 5-10 mg twice daily. Isolated RNA was reverse transcribed into cDNA used as the sequencing template. Profiling relied on immunoSEQ multiplex PCR, and the TCRdb table lists in-frame clones only, not all of them. The sample yields 150,000 to 200,000 clones, roughly 60% seen once. Sequencing was performed on CD4+ T cells sorted from blood, taken at week 24, from a patient treated with tofacitinib. These receptors were obtained from a human donor with alopecia areata.

This clone appeared a single time. This chain links TRBV29-1 with TRBJ2-4; the D gene is possibly TRBD2 (6 bases). CDR3 size: 12 residues. Germline V gene sequence: CDR1 SQVTM, CDR2 ANQGSEA. The CDR3, as DNA: TGCAGTGGGATGAATGGGGGGAACATTCAGTACTTC. This sequence encodes CSGMNGGNIQYF.

The chain joins TRBV9 to TRBJ2-1, with D perhaps TRBD1 or TRBD2 (5 bases each). This CDR3 has 12 residues. Germline V gives CDR1 SGDLS, CDR2 YYNGEE. V gave up 3 bases and J gave up 9 bases, with 10 bases separating them. CDR3 in DNA: TGTGCCAGCAGCGGGGACGGAGCTGAGCAGTTCTTC. The encoded protein is CASSGDGAEQFF.

This clone has more than one count but fewer than ten. The chain uses TRBV27 and TRBJ1-5; weak D call: TRBD1 (5 bases). Germline lookup yields CDR1 MNHEY and CDR2 SMNVEV (reference sequence). The V gene lost 5 bases and the J gene lost 4 bases, with 18 bases spanning the gap. The CDR3 is 16 amino acids. The CDR3 DNA reads as TGTGCCAGCAGTACCCTGGGGCCAGGGCCAAATCAGCCCCAGCATTTT. Translating it yields CASSTLGPGPNQPQHF.

This chain connects TRBV7-2 to TRBJ2-3; 8 bases align to TRBD1. This CDR3 has 15 residues. V was pared by 1 base and J by 4 bases, with 4 bases of the junction left unmatched. The V gene's germline CDR1 is SGHTA and CDR2 FQGNSA. The chain's CDR3 is CASSLGDRGSDTQYF. As DNA, the CDR3 is TGTGCCAGCAGCTTAGGAGACAGGGGATCAGATACGCAGTATTTT.

The V and J genes are TRBV6-1 and TRBJ2-6; the D is unclear. Trimming left V 5 bases short and J 2 bases short, with 4 bases between. In germline, CDR1 is MNHNS, CDR2 SASEGT. The CDR3 runs to 13 residues. The CDR3 nucleotides are TGTGCCAGCAGTTTCCCTGGGGCCAACGTCCTGACTTTC. Its protein product is CASSFPGANVLTF.

The chain joins TRBV4-1 to TRBJ1-2; D unclear. With 0 bases removed from V and 4 bases from J, the gap between germline ends came to 9 bases. The CDR3 runs to 14 residues. CDR1 MGHRA and CDR2 YSYEKL come from the germline V gene. CDR3 loop: CASSQDGPIYGYTF. CDR3 sequence (DNA): TGCGCCAGCAGCCAAGACGGCCCGATCTATGGCTACACCTTC.

This clone was seen a handful of times. The chain joins TRBV7-2 to TRBJ1-5, with D tentatively TRBD1 (5 bases). The germline V and J ends were trimmed by 4 bases and 6 bases, with 10 bases remaining between them. The CDR3 length is 13 residues. CDR1 SGHTA and CDR2 FQGNSA come from the germline V gene. The CDR3: CASSSQQGQPQHF. The DNA for the CDR3 is TGTGCCAGCAGCTCCCAGCAGGGTCAGCCCCAGCATTTT.

The chain carries TRBV15 and TRBJ1-2, with no clear D. Germline lookup yields CDR1 LNHNV and CDR2 YYDKDF (reference sequence). The germline V and J ends were trimmed by 8 bases and 0 bases, with 13 bases remaining between them. CDR3 size: 14 residues. The CDR3 region is CATFSDSANYGYTF. The DNA of the CDR3 is TGTGCCACCTTTTCCGATTCAGCTAACTATGGCTACACCTTC.

The rearrangement uses TRBV5-1 and TRBJ1-6; D is uncertain. Deletions cut 7 bases from V and 1 base from J, with 9 bases between. From germline, CDR1 is SGHRS and CDR2 YFSETQ. The CDR3 runs to 14 residues. The CDR3 reads CASQLGSYNSPLHF. The CDR3 DNA sequence: TGCGCCAGCCAGTTAGGATCCTATAATTCACCCCTCCACTTT.

The J gene is TRBJ2-3, the V gene TRBV18, with 8 nucleotides matching TRBD2. Germline-derived CDR1 and CDR2 are KGHSH and LQKENI. Unmatched junction bases numbered 3, after V lost 0 bases and J lost 4 bases. This CDR3 has 15 amino acids. CDR3: CASSPPTGGADTQYF. For the CDR3, the DNA is TGTGCCAGCTCACCACCGACCGGGGGGGCAGATACGCAGTATTTT.

This clone was seen more than once but under ten times. The chain joins TRBV7-9 to TRBJ2-3; 11 bases agree with TRBD1. The CDR3 loop spans 17 amino acids. The germline V gene has CDR1 SEHNR and CDR2 FQNEAQ (reference sequence). J lost 5 bases, V lost 6 bases, and 13 bases had no gene match. The CDR3 region has the DNA TGTGCCAGCAGTAAACTTTCGGGACAGGGGGATGAAGATACGCAGTATTTT. As protein: CASSKLSGQGDEDTQYF.

The DNA of the CDR3 is TGCAGCGTTGGGGGAAGTTACAATGAGCAGTTCTTC. Translation gives CSVGGSYNEQFF. The J gene is TRBJ2-1, the V gene TRBV29-1; D unclear. The CDR3 is 12 residues long. Between the trimmed V and J ends, which lost 4 bases and 4 bases, there was a span of 8 bases. Germline CDR1 reads SQVTM; CDR2 reads ANQGSEA.

V is TRBV13 and J is TRBJ2-7; 11 bases fit TRBD2. With 0 bases clipped from V and 4 bases from J, the junction kept 2 bases outside the gene matches. Germline V CDR1 and CDR2: PRHDT, FYEKMQ (reference sequence). This CDR3 has 15 residues. The CDR3 DNA reads TGTGCCAGCAGCTTAGGACTAGCGGGGGTGTACGAGCAGTACTTC. It yields the protein CASSLGLAGVYEQYF.

The chain couples TRBV27 to TRBJ1-5; weak D call: TRBD1 (5 bases). The V and J ends lost 3 bases and 2 bases respectively, with 11 bases between them. The germline CDR1 and CDR2 sequences are MNHEY and SMNVEV (reference sequence). The length of the CDR3 is 15 residues. CDR3 protein: CASSLKGGGNQPQHF. CDR3 sequence (DNA): TGTGCCAGCAGTTTGAAGGGAGGGGGCAATCAGCCCCAGCATTTT.

This chain links TRBV19 with TRBJ2-2, with D possibly matching TRBD1 (5 bases). The CDR3 runs to 14 residues. Germline CDR1 is LNHDA and CDR2 is SQIVND (reference sequence). Trimming removed 4 bases at V and 2 bases at J, with 8 bases between. The CDR3 region has the DNA TGTGCCAGTAGTAAGGACACAAACACCGGGGAGCTGTTTTTT. This translates into CASSKDTNTGELFF.

V and J are TRBV29-1 and TRBJ1-1, with D hard to call. CDR3 size: 15 residues. Germline CDR1 reads SQVTM; CDR2 reads ANQGSEA. Trimming took 4 bases from V and 0 from J, leaving 15 bases between them. The CDR3 here is CSVVPKAAMNTEAFF. The DNA for the CDR3 is TGCAGCGTTGTCCCTAAGGCAGCCATGAACACTGAAGCTTTCTTT.

J is TRBJ2-5 and V is TRBV7-3, with 8 bases aligning to TRBD2. This CDR3 spans 16 amino acids. From germline, CDR1 is SGHTA and CDR2 FQGTGA. Trimming at V came to 4 bases and at J to 1 base, leaving 8 bases not matched to a gene. DNA for the CDR3: TGTGCCAGCAGCTCCTCTTCCCGGGGGGGCCAAGAGACCCAGTACTTC. Translating it yields CASSSSSRGGQETQYF.

The chain is built from TRBV7-2 and TRBJ2-5; 7 positions agree with TRBD1. The CDR3 runs to 13 residues. Germline V gene lookup returns CDR1 SGHTA and CDR2 FQGNSA. Unmatched junction bases numbered 2, after V lost 5 bases and J lost 2 bases. The CDR3: CASSQGQQETQYF. The DNA for the CDR3 is TGTGCCAGCAGCCAGGGACAGCAAGAGACCCAGTACTTC.

A few counts support this clone. The rearrangement uses TRBV6-5 and TRBJ2-2, with 11 bases identical to TRBD1. With 2 bases clipped from V and 5 bases from J, the junction kept 1 base outside the gene matches. Germline CDR1 and CDR2: MNHEY and SVGAGI. The CDR3 has 15 residues. The CDR3 region has the DNA TGTGCCAGCAGTTACCGGGACAGGGGGACCGGGGAGCTGTTTTTT. Its translation is CASSYRDRGTGELFF.

A note on this clone: At one of its ends the junction is not consistent with the germline gene, which may arise from a read error. The rearrangement links TRBV11-2 to TRBJ1-2; D unclear. Germline loops: CDR1 SGHAT, CDR2 FQNNGV. This CDR3 contains 14 residues. The CDR3 region is CASSLGSSRDGYTF. The CDR3 DNA sequence: TGTGCCAGCAGTTTAGGATCGAGTCGGGATGGCTACACCTTC.